Following are 32 T cell receptor beta chains from one sample sequenced in a study of T-cell memory formation after mild COVID-19. MiXCR was run by TCRdb on the 5' RACE reads, yielding one entry per CDR3 protein. The sample has 350,000 to 450,000 distinct CDR3 sequences, around 28% seen once. The specimen was PBMCs or a T cell subset sorted from them (not recorded which). These receptors were taken from an adult woman who had mild COVID-19 (a few samples of this study predate the infection). Cell type and time point are not known.

The J gene is TRBJ1-1, the V gene TRBV18; D possibly corresponds to TRBD1 (5 bases). Germline V gives CDR1 KGHSH, CDR2 LQKENI. V shed 3 bases and J shed 0 bases, with 11 bases lying between them. The CDR3 is 15 amino acids. CDR3 bases: TGTGCCAGCTCACCCAAGACAGCCATGAACACTGAAGCTTTCTTT. Amino acid sequence: CASSPKTAMNTEAFF.

V is TRBV20-1 and J is TRBJ1-1; tentatively, D is TRBD1 (5 bases). The V end lost 4 bases, the J end lost 2 bases, and 11 bases lay between the germline ends. Germline V lookup: CDR1 DFQATT, CDR2 SNEGSKA (reference sequence). CDR3 size: 13 residues. CDR3 protein: CSATGKRNTEAFF. The CDR3 nucleotides are TGCAGTGCTACAGGGAAGAGAAACACTGAAGCTTTCTTT.

This clonotype has a handful of counts. This rearrangement joins TRBV12-3 or TRBV12-4 to TRBJ1-2; 9 nucleotides match TRBD1. There are 13 residues in the CDR3. Losses at the gene ends were 5 bases for V and 4 bases for J; bases not matched to a gene: 2. The CDR3 nucleotides read TGTGCCAGCAGTCGGACAGGGGCCTATGGCTACACCTTC. Its translation is CASSRTGAYGYTF.

The genes are TRBV7-8 and TRBJ2-7; unclear D gene. Trimming removed 4 bases from V and 5 bases from J, with 12 bases in between. The germline V gene has CDR1 SGHVS and CDR2 FQNEAQ. The CDR3 totals 13 residues. CDR3 in amino acids: CASSYRPSDEQYF. The DNA of the CDR3 is TGTGCCAGCAGCTACCGACCGTCGGACGAGCAGTACTTC.

In this sample, this clonotype turned up a few times. CDR3 in amino acids: CARQRAGDSYEQYF. The CDR3 region has the DNA TGTGCCAGACAGAGGGCGGGGGACTCCTACGAGCAGTACTTC. This chain joins TRBV2 and TRBJ2-7, with 7 bases aligning to TRBD2. This CDR3 has 14 amino acids. Looked up from germline, CDR1 is SNHLY and CDR2 is FYNNEI. V gave up 9 bases and J gave up 0 bases; unmatched junction bases: 8.

Note on this clonotype: The junction shows a germline mismatch at one end, possibly a read error. The chain joins TRBV18 to TRBJ2-1; a possible D gene is TRBD1 (5 bases). The CDR3 length is 15 residues. Germline V lookup: CDR1 KGHSH, CDR2 LQKENI. CDR3 sequence: CDSSPYPGSYNEQFF. The DNA of the CDR3 is TGTGACAGCTCACCATACCCAGGGTCCTACAATGAGCAGTTCTTC.

The rearrangement joins TRBV25-1 to TRBJ2-5; 7 bases fit TRBD2. V lost 7 bases to trimming and J lost 5 bases; unmatched junction nucleotides: 7. Germline loops: CDR1 MGHDK, CDR2 SYGVNS. There are 13 residues in the CDR3. The CDR3 DNA reads as TGTGCCAGCACCCCCGGGGGGAGTGAGACCCAGTACTTC. Its protein product is CASTPGGSETQYF. The whole variable domain, remainder taken from reference TRBV25-1 and TRBJ2-5, is EADIYQTPRYLVIGTGKKITLECSQTMGHDKMYWYQQDPGMELHLIHYSYGVNSTEKGDLSSESTVSRIRTEHFPLTLESARPSHTSQYLCASTPGGSETQYFGPGTRLLVL.

The CDR3 nucleotides read TGTGCCAGCAGCTCCCACAGGGGCGACAAGGGCACCATATATTTT. This gives the protein CASSSHRGDKGTIYF. The rearrangement links TRBV11-2 to TRBJ1-3; TRBD1 matches 7 bases. The germline V gene encodes CDR1 SGHAT and CDR2 FQNNGV. This CDR3 comprises 15 residues. V shed 4 bases, J shed 9 bases, and the junction held 12 bases outside the gene matches.

The chain uses TRBV6-1 and TRBJ2-6; a possible D gene is TRBD2 (6 bases). The CDR3 covers 14 residues. Germline V gene sequence: CDR1 MNHNS, CDR2 SASEGT. Trimming left V 5 bases short and J 4 bases short, with 9 bases between. The CDR3 sequence is CASSSGVGANVLTF. Here the CDR3 DNA reads TGTGCCAGCAGTTCGGGGGTCGGGGCCAACGTCCTGACTTTC.

The chain carries TRBV4-3 and TRBJ2-4, with D unresolved. This CDR3 spans 16 amino acids. V dropped 1 base and J dropped 3 bases, with 13 bases sitting between them. Germline V lookup: CDR1 LGHNA, CDR2 YSLEER. CDR3 bases: TGCGCCAGCAGCCAAGGGGTCAGCGCGAGCAAAAACATTCAGTACTTC. It yields the protein CASSQGVSASKNIQYF.

This chain joins TRBV6-1 and TRBJ2-1; no clear D gene. Trimming pared 5 bases from V and 3 bases from J, leaving 11 bases between. Germline CDR1 MNHNS, CDR2 SASEGT. The length of the CDR3 is 14 residues. The CDR3 DNA reads TGTGCCAGCAGTTATAGGGTTTTCTACAATGAGCAGTTCTTC. It yields the protein CASSYRVFYNEQFF.

This clonotype was observed a few times. CDR3 amino acids: CASRGDRAKGQYF. CDR3 sequence (DNA): TGTGCCAGCAGGGGAGACAGGGCCAAGGGGCAGTACTTC. This chain uses TRBV11-2 with TRBJ2-7; 7 positions match TRBD1. CDR3 size: 13 residues. Germline V gene sequence: CDR1 SGHAT, CDR2 FQNNGV. Germline trimming cut 6 bases from V and 9 bases from J; bases unmatched to any gene: 11.

The chain combines TRBV18 with TRBJ1-2, with D possibly TRBD1 on 5 matching bases. The CDR3 has 14 residues. Between the trimmed V and J ends, which lost 3 bases and 1 base, there was a span of 9 bases. Germline lookup yields CDR1 KGHSH and CDR2 LQKENI. DNA of the CDR3: TGTGCCAGCTCACCCATGACAGTTAACTATGGCTACACCTTC. This gives the protein CASSPMTVNYGYTF. Filled out from reference TRBV18 and TRBJ1-2, the complete variable domain reads NAGVMQNPRHLVRRRGQEARLRCSPMKGHSHVYWYRQLPEEGLKFMVYLQKENIIDESGMPKERFSAEFPKEGPSILRIQQVVRGDSAAYFCASSPMTVNYGYTFGSGTRLTVV.

V usage is TRBV27 and J usage is TRBJ1-2; D may be TRBD1 (5 bases). The CDR3 loop spans 16 amino acids. The V end was cut by 5 bases, the J end by 3 bases, with 19 bases between. Germline V gene data show CDR1 as MNHEY and CDR2 as SMNVEV (reference sequence). CDR3 DNA: TGTGCCAGCAGTCTAACGCCAGGGAGGGAGCACTATGGCTACACCTTC. Its translation is CASSLTPGREHYGYTF.

The chain has TRBV18 and TRBJ2-1; weak D call: TRBD1 (7 bases). With 6 bases removed from V and 2 bases from J, the gap between germline ends came to 17 bases. This CDR3 region has 16 residues. Germline CDR1 is KGHSH and CDR2 is LQKENI. The CDR3 reads CASSPGTAGAYNEQFF. The CDR3 DNA is TGTGCCAGCTCCCCCGGGACAGCGGGCGCCTACAATGAGCAGTTCTTC.

This clonotype has a single count. The V and J genes are TRBV5-6 and TRBJ2-5; 7 bases are a match to TRBD1. CDR1 and CDR2 (germline): SGHDT, YYEEEE. This CDR3 region has 15 residues. The J segment lost 5 bases and the V segment lost 2 bases, leaving 9 bases of the junction unmatched. This chain's CDR3 is CASSLLKGAGETQYF. CDR3 nucleotide sequence: TGTGCCAGCAGCTTATTAAAGGGGGCGGGTGAGACCCAGTACTTC.

The V gene is TRBV29-1, the J gene TRBJ1-2, with D perhaps matching TRBD1 (5 bases). Per the germline V gene, CDR1 is SQVTM and CDR2 is ANQGSEA. V was shortened by 5 bases and J by 7 bases, with 11 bases between the two germline ends. The CDR3 has 11 amino acids. Here the CDR3 reads CSVQGAVGYTF. In DNA form, the CDR3 reads TGCAGCGTTCAAGGGGCAGTTGGCTACACCTTC.

The rearrangement joins TRBV6-5 to TRBJ2-1; possible D gene TRBD2, 6 bases. The germline V and J ends were trimmed by 2 bases and 1 base, with 21 bases remaining between them. The CDR3 has 19 amino acids. Germline V gene data show CDR1 as MNHEY and CDR2 as SVGAGI. CDR3 DNA: TGTGCCAGCAGTTACGCGGGACCCTCGCCGATGGGGTCCTACAATGAGCAGTTCTTC. It codes for CASSYAGPSPMGSYNEQFF.

This clonotype was observed a handful of times. The chain carries TRBV4-2 and TRBJ2-2, with 13 bases identical to TRBD2. The V gene end was trimmed by 4 bases and the J gene end by 2 bases; junction bases not matched to a gene: 7. Germline V gene sequence: CDR1 LGHNA, CDR2 YNFKEQ. This CDR3 has 18 amino acids. The CDR3, as DNA: TGTGCCAGCAGCCCCACCCGGACTAGCGGGGGCAACACCGGGGAGCTGTTTTTT. This translates into CASSPTRTSGGNTGELFF.

This rearrangement joins TRBV20-1 to TRBJ2-5; TRBD2 is a possible D gene (6 bases). V was trimmed by 0 bases and J by 1 base, leaving 12 bases between them. Germline V gene lookup returns CDR1 DFQATT and CDR2 SNEGSKA (reference sequence). This CDR3 is 15 amino acids long. CDR3 protein: CSARDLERVQETQYF. Written as DNA, the CDR3 is TGCAGTGCTAGAGACCTAGAGCGGGTCCAAGAGACCCAGTACTTC.

This clonotype was counted between two and nine times. The V call is TRBV11-3, the J call TRBJ2-7; the D gene is possibly TRBD1 (6 bases). This CDR3 region has 13 residues. V was shortened by 6 bases and J by 0 bases, with 9 bases between the two germline ends. The germline V gene encodes CDR1 SGHNT and CDR2 YENEEA. The CDR3 DNA is TGTGCCAGCAGTGGGGACAACTCCTACGAGCAGTACTTC. Residues: CASSGDNSYEQYF.

This clonotype was seen once. The rearrangement uses TRBV20-1 and TRBJ2-7; TRBD2 might be the D (6 bases). The CDR3 totals 13 residues. V lost 4 bases and J 5 bases, leaving 15 bases between the germline ends. Looked up from germline, CDR1 is DFQATT and CDR2 is SNEGSKA (reference sequence). CDR3 sequence reads: CSANFGSSHEQYF. In DNA, the CDR3 is TGCAGTGCTAATTTCGGGAGTAGCCACGAGCAGTACTTC.

In this sample, this clonotype turned up a few times. V is TRBV12-3 or TRBV12-4 and J is TRBJ2-7; the D is unclear. This CDR3 is 14 amino acids long. Trimming took off 6 bases at V and 5 bases at J, with 17 bases between the two ends. CDR3 nucleotides: TGTGCCAGCAGCCCAGGCCCATGGACCCACGAGCAGTACTTC. Protein sequence: CASSPGPWTHEQYF.

This clonotype was recorded a few times. The chain couples TRBV5-1 to TRBJ2-2; D ambiguous. Germline V gene data show CDR1 as SGHRS and CDR2 as YFSETQ. V lost 1 base and J 4 bases, leaving 8 bases between the germline ends. The CDR3 sequence is 14 residues long. CDR3 protein: CASSLTQPTGELFF. CDR3 nucleotide sequence: TGCGCCAGCAGCTTGACCCAGCCCACCGGGGAGCTGTTTTTT.

The chain uses TRBV24-1 and TRBJ2-1; the match to TRBD2 covers 11 bases. CDR1 is KGHDR and CDR2 is SFDVKD in the germline V gene. J lost 6 bases, V lost 3 bases, and 6 bases had no gene match. The CDR3 is 16 amino acids. The CDR3 is CATSDRLAGGFNEQFF. The CDR3 nucleotides are TGTGCCACCAGTGATCGCCTAGCGGGGGGTTTCAATGAGCAGTTCTTC.

This clonotype came up many times. This chain uses TRBV7-8 with TRBJ2-4, with 7 bases lining up with TRBD2. The junction had 2 bases not matched to a gene; V was cut back by 0 bases and J by 6 bases. This CDR3 contains 14 residues. Germline CDR1 is SGHVS and CDR2 is FQNEAQ. In DNA, the CDR3 is TGTGCCAGCAGCTTAGCGGGAGGGGCAAACATTCAGTACTTC. Its protein is CASSLAGGANIQYF.

In this sample, this clonotype turned up once. The chain uses TRBV6-2 or TRBV6-3 and TRBJ2-7, with a weak D call TRBD1 (5 bases). The CDR3 loop spans 14 amino acids. V dropped 2 bases and J dropped 2 bases, with 10 bases sitting between them. The germline CDR1 and CDR2 sequences are MNHEY and SVGEGT. CDR3 in amino acids: CASSYPYRTYEQYF. The CDR3 DNA is TGTGCCAGCAGTTACCCCTACAGGACCTACGAGCAGTACTTC.

The table lists this clonotype with a few counts. The chain recombines TRBV20-1 with TRBJ1-6; D gene uncertain. The CDR3 is 16 amino acids. Between the trimmed V and J ends, which lost 3 bases and 8 bases, there was a span of 20 bases. The germline gives CDR1 DFQATT, CDR2 SNEGSKA (reference sequence). The CDR3: CSAREVMGDPYSPLHF. The CDR3 nucleotides read TGCAGTGCTAGGGAAGTTATGGGTGATCCTTATTCACCCCTCCACTTT.

This clonotype was seen a few times. The gene calls are TRBV7-3 and TRBJ2-1; either TRBD1 or TRBD2 may supply D (5 bases each). V lost 5 bases and J 4 bases, leaving 18 bases between the germline ends. The CDR3 contains 16 residues. From germline, CDR1 is SGHTA and CDR2 FQGTGA. CDR3 amino acids: CASSEYGTTTYNEQFF. CDR3 coding DNA: TGTGCCAGCAGCGAGTATGGGACCACGACGTACAATGAGCAGTTCTTC.

In this sample, this clonotype turned up a few times. This chain connects TRBV7-2 to TRBJ2-5; no reliable D call. V lost 1 base and J 5 bases, leaving 17 bases between the germline ends. Germline V gene lookup returns CDR1 SGHTA and CDR2 FQGNSA. The CDR3 consists of 16 residues. CDR3 in amino acids: CASSLVGQIGVETQYF. Here the CDR3 DNA reads TGTGCCAGCAGCTTAGTAGGGCAGATAGGCGTCGAGACCCAGTACTTC.

The chain links TRBV11-3 to TRBJ2-3; D unclear. The CDR3 runs 17 residues. The V gene lost 0 bases and the J gene lost 2 bases, with 15 bases spanning the gap. Germline loops: CDR1 SGHNT, CDR2 YENEEA. CDR3 sequence reads: CASSLDHLVINTDTQYF. Here the CDR3 DNA reads TGTGCCAGCAGCTTAGATCACCTCGTGATCAACACAGATACGCAGTATTTT.

The sample holds many counts of this clonotype. The V and J genes are TRBV15 and TRBJ2-1, with D possibly being TRBD1 or TRBD2 (7 bases each). V was trimmed by 0 bases and J by 8 bases, leaving 14 bases between them. The CDR3 is 15 amino acids. Looked up from germline, CDR1 is LNHNV and CDR2 is YYDKDF (reference sequence). CDR3: CATSRDPGGADEQFF. In nucleotides, the CDR3 is TGTGCCACCAGCAGAGATCCAGGGGGGGCCGATGAGCAGTTCTTC.